These 10 T cell receptor beta chains originate from one sample sequenced in a study of graft-versus-host responses after intestinal transplantation. Assay used: immunoSEQ multiplex PCR; TCRdb lists only in-frame clones, some missing. The table has about 54,000 clones, about 90% seen once. The sample was PBMCs, taken around 95 weeks after intestinal transplant. All receptors come from a human patient who received an intestinal transplant, so some T cells may come from the graft donor.

This chain links TRBV5-1 with TRBJ1-3, with D perhaps matching TRBD1 (6 bases). Germline V CDR1 and CDR2: SGHRS, YFSETQ. Trimming stripped 2 bases from V and 6 bases from J, with 12 bases between. This CDR3 spans 14 amino acids. CDR3 DNA sequence: TGCGCCAGCAGCTTTTCAGGGGATGAAAACACCATATATTTT. This translates into CASSFSGDENTIYF.

The rearrangement joins TRBV4-1 to TRBJ1-4; TRBD1 might be the D (5 bases). The V gene's germline CDR1 is MGHRA and CDR2 YSYEKL. V lost 4 bases to trimming and J lost 11 bases, with 23 bases between them. The CDR3 length is 16 residues. For the CDR3, the DNA is TGCGCCAGCAGCCTCCTTCCCGGGACGGCCAGCAATAAACTGTTTTTT. Its translation is CASSLLPGTASNKLFF.

This chain connects TRBV30 to TRBJ1-4; the D gene is possibly TRBD1 (5 bases). Trimming took off 2 bases at V and 7 bases at J, with 14 bases between the two ends. CDR3 length: 14 amino acids. Germline V gene sequence: CDR1 GTSNPN, CDR2 SVGIG (reference sequence). The DNA for the CDR3 is TGTGCCTGGAGTTTCCGGGACGAAGTTGAAAAACTGTTTTTT. Translated, it gives CAWSFRDEVEKLFF. The whole variable domain, remainder taken from reference TRBV30 and TRBJ1-4, is SQTIHQWPATLVQPVGSPLSLECTVEGTSNPNLYWYRQAAGRGLQLLFYSVGIGQISSEVPQNLSASRPQDRQFILSSKKLLLSDSGFYLCAWSFRDEVEKLFFGSGTQLSVL.

The rearrangement uses TRBV25-1 and TRBJ1-1; D is unresolved. The CDR3 is 14 residues long. Germline CDR1 is MGHDK and CDR2 is SYGVNS. Trimming removed 5 bases from V and 3 bases from J, with 13 bases in between. CDR3: CASSPRIKDTEAFF. The DNA of the CDR3 is TGTGCCAGCAGTCCCCGGATCAAAGACACTGAAGCTTTCTTT.

The V call is TRBV7-8, the J call TRBJ2-4; no firm D call. The CDR3 contains 14 residues. Per germline, CDR1 SGHVS and CDR2 FQNEAQ. Between the trimmed V and J ends, which lost 5 bases and 0 bases, there was a span of 8 bases. This chain's CDR3 is CASSQTLAKNIQYF. In DNA, the CDR3 is TGTGCCAGCAGCCAGACTCTAGCCAAAAACATTCAGTACTTC. The variable domain in full, with the rest retrieved from reference TRBV7-8 and TRBJ2-4, is GAGVSQSPRYKVAKRGQDVALRCDPISGHVSLFWYQQALGQGPEFLTYFQNEAQLDKSGLPSDRFFAERPEGSVSTLKIQRTQQEDSAVYLCASSQTLAKNIQYFGAGTRLSVL.

The chain has TRBV5-4 and TRBJ2-6; 13 bases line up with TRBD2. The CDR3 is 19 residues long. After removal of 3 bases from V and 1 base from J, the junction contained 7 bases not matched to a gene. The germline V gene encodes CDR1 SGHNT and CDR2 YYREEE (reference sequence). The CDR3 protein is CASSSHTSGGASGANVLTF. The CDR3 DNA follows: TGTGCCAGCAGCTCGCACACTAGCGGGGGGGCTTCTGGGGCCAACGTCCTGACTTTC. Supplemented by reference TRBV5-4 and TRBJ2-6, the full variable domain reads ETGVTQSPTHLIKTRGQQVTLRCSSQSGHNTVSWYQQALGQGPQFIFQYYREEENGRGNFPPRFSGLQFPNYSSELNVNALELDDSALYLCASSSHTSGGASGANVLTFGAGSRLTVL.

The sample holds one count of this clone. The V gene is TRBV19, the J gene TRBJ2-5, with 7 bases matching TRBD2. V shed 9 bases, J shed 4 bases, and the junction held 11 bases outside the gene matches. Germline values: CDR1 LNHDA, CDR2 SQIVND (reference sequence). The CDR3 runs to 14 residues. The CDR3 region is CASSPLGGIETQYF. CDR3 DNA: TGTGCCAGCTCCCCCTTGGGAGGGATAGAGACCCAGTACTTC.

This clone has a single count. This rearrangement joins TRBV14 to TRBJ1-3; the match to TRBD1 covers 8 bases. The germline gives CDR1 SGHDN, CDR2 FVKESK. The CDR3 spans 16 residues. V lost 0 bases, J lost 3 bases, and 4 bases stayed unmatched. The DNA of the CDR3 is TGTGCCAGCAGCCAAGACGGACAGGGTATTGGAAACACCATATATTTT. Its protein is CASSQDGQGIGNTIYF.

The chain employs TRBV5-5 and TRBJ2-3, with 7 positions matching TRBD1. The CDR3 is 15 amino acids. The junction had 10 bases not matched to a gene; V was cut back by 4 bases and J by 5 bases. Germline lookup yields CDR1 SGHKS and CDR2 YYEKEE (reference sequence). This CDR3 is CASSRQGQGVDTQYF. CDR3 sequence (DNA): TGTGCCAGCAGCCGACAGGGCCAGGGGGTAGATACGCAGTATTTT.

The chain uses TRBV6-5 and TRBJ2-1; TRBD1 aligns across 7 bases. The CDR3 is 15 amino acids. Unmatched junction bases numbered 4, after V lost 5 bases and J lost 0 bases. Germline V gene sequence: CDR1 MNHEY, CDR2 SVGAGI. The CDR3 is CASSNGQDSYNEQFF. DNA of the CDR3: TGTGCCAGCAGTAACGGACAGGACTCCTACAATGAGCAGTTCTTC.